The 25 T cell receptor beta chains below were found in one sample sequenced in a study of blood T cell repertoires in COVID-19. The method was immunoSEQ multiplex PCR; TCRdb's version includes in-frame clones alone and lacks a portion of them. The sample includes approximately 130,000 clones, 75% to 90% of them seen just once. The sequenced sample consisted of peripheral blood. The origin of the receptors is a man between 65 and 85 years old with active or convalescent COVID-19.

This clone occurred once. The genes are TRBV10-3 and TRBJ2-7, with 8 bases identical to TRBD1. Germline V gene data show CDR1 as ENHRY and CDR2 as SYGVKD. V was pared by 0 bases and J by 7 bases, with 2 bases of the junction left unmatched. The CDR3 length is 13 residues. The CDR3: CAISESGQAEQYF. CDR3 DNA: TGTGCCATCAGTGAGTCGGGACAGGCAGAGCAGTACTTC.

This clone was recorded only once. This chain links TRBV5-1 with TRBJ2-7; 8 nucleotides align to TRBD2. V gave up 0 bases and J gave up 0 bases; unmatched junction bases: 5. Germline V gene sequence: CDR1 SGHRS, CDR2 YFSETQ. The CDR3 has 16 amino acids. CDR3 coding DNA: TGCGCCAGCAGCTTGGAGGTTAGCGGGGCCTCCTACGAGCAGTACTTC. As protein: CASSLEVSGASYEQYF. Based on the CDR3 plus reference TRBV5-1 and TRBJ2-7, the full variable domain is KAGVTQTPRYLIKTRGQQVTLSCSPISGHRSVSWYQQTPGQGLQFLFEYFSETQRNKGNFPGRFSGRQFSNSRSEMNVSTLELGDSALYLCASSLEVSGASYEQYFGPGTRLTVT.

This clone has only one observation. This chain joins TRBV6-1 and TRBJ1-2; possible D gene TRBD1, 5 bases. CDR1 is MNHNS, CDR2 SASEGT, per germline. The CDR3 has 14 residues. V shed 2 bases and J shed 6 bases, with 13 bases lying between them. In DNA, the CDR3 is TGTGCCAGCAGTGAATCCAGACAGTTCGATGGCTACACCTTC. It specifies CASSESRQFDGYTF.

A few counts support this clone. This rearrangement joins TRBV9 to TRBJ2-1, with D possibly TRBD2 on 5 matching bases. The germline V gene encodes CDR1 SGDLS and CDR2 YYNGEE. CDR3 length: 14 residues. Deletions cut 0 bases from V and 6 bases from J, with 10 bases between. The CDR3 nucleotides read TGTGCCAGCAGCGTAGGAGGGAGCCGCAATGAGCAGTTCTTC. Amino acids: CASSVGGSRNEQFF.

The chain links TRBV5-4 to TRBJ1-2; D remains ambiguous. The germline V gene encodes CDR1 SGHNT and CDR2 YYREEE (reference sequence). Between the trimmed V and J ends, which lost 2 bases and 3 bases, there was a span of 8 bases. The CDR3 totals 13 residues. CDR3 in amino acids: CASSLRVDYGYTF. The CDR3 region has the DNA TGTGCCAGCAGCTTACGGGTAGACTATGGCTACACCTTC.

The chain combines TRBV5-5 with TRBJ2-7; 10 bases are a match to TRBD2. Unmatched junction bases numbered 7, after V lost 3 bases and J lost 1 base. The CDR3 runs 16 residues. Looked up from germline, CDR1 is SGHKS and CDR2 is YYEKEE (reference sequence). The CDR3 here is CASSYGGLAYSYEQYF. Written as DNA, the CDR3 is TGTGCCAGCAGCTACGGGGGACTAGCGTATTCCTACGAGCAGTACTTC.

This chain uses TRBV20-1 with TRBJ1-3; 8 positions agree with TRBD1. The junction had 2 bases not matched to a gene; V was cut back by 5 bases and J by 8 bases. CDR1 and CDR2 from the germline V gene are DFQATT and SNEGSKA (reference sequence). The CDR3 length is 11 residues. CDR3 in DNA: TGCAGTGCTGACAGGGGAGACACCATATATTTT. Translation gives CSADRGDTIYF.

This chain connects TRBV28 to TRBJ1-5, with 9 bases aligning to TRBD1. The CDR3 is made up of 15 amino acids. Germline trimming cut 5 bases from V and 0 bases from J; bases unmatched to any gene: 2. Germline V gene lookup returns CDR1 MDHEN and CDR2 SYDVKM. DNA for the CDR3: TGTGCCAGCAGTACAGGGGGCATTAGCAATCAGCCCCAGCATTTT. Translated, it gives CASSTGGISNQPQHF.

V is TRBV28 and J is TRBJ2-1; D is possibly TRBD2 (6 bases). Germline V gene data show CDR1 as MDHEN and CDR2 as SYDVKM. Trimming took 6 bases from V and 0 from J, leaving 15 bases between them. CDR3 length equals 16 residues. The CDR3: CASRYRGTSSYNEQFF. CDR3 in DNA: TGTGCCAGCAGATATCGGGGGACCTCCTCCTACAATGAGCAGTTCTTC.

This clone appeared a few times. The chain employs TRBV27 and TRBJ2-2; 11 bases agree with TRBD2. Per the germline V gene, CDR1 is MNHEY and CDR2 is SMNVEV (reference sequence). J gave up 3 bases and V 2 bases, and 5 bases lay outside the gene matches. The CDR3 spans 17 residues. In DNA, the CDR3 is TGTGCCAGCAGTTTAGCGCTAGCGGGAGGATACACCGGGGAGCTGTTTTTT. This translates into CASSLALAGGYTGELFF.

The CDR3 here is CASSFSPVDTQYF. The CDR3 nucleotides are TGTGCCAGCAGTTTTAGCCCTGTGGATACGCAGTATTTT. This sequence joins TRBV27 and TRBJ2-3, with D unclear. The germline gives CDR1 MNHEY, CDR2 SMNVEV (reference sequence). Trimming took off 3 bases at V and 6 bases at J, with 10 bases between the two ends. The CDR3 sequence is 13 residues long.

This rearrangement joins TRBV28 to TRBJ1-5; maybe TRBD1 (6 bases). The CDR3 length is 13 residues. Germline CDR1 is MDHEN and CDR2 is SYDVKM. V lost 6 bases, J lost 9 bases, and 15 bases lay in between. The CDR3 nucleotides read TGTGCCAGCAGCCGACAGGCGACCTCGCCCCAGCATTTT. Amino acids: CASSRQATSPQHF.

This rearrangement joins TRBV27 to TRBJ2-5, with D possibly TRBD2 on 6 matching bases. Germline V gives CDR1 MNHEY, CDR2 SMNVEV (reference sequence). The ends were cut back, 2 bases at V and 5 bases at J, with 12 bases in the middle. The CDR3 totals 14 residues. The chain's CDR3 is CASSLDLATETQYF. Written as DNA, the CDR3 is TGTGCCAGCAGTTTAGACCTAGCGACGGAGACCCAGTACTTC.

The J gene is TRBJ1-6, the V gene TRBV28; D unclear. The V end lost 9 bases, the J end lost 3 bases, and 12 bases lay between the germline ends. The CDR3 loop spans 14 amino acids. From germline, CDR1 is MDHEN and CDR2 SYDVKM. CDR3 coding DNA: TGTGCCAGTGGGCCGAGAGTCTATAATTCACCCCTCCACTTT. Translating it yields CASGPRVYNSPLHF.

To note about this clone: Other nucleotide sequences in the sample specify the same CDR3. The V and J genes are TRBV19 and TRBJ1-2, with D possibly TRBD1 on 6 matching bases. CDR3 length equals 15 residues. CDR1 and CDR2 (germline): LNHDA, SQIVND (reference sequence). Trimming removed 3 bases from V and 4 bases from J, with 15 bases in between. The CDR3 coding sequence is TGTGCCAGTAGTATCGGGGTTGACAGGCCCTATGGCTACACCTTC. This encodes CASSIGVDRPYGYTF.

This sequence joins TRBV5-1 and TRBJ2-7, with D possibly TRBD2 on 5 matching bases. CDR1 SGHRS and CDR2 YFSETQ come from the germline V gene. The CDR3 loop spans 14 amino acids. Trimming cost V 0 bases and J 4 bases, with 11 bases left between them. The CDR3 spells CASSLGGFEYEQYF. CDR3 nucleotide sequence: TGCGCCAGCAGCTTGGGAGGGTTCGAGTACGAGCAGTACTTC.

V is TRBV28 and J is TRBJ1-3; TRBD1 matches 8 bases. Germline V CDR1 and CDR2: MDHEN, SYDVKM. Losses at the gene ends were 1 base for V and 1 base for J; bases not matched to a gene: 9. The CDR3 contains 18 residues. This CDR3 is CASSLSPRTGKSGNTIYF. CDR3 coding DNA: TGTGCCAGCAGTTTATCCCCACGGACAGGGAAGTCTGGAAACACCATATATTTT.

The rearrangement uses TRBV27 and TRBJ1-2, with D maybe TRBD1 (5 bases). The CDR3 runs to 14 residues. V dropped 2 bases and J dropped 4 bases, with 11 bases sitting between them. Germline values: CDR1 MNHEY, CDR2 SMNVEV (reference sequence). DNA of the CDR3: TGTGCCAGCAGTTTAGGGGCAGAGTCCTATGGCTACACCTTC. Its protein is CASSLGAESYGYTF.

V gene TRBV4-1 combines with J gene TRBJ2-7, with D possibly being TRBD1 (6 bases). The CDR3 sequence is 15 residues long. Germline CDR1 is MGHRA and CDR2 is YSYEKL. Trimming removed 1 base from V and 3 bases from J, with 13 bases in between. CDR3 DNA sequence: TGCGCCAGCAGCCAAGCTCTGACAGGAGACTACGAGCAGTACTTC. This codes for CASSQALTGDYEQYF.

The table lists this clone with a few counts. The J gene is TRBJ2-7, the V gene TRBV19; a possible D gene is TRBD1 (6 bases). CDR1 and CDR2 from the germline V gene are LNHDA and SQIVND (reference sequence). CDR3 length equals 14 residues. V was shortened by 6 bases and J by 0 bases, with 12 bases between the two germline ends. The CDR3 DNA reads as TGTGCCAGTAGGAGACAGGTAAACTCCTACGAGCAGTACTTC. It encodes CASRRQVNSYEQYF.

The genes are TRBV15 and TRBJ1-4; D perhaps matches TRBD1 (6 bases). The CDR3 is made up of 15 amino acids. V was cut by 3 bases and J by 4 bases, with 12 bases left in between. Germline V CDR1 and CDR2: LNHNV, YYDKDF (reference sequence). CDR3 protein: CATSSPGGGNEKLFF. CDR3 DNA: TGTGCCACCAGCAGCCCGGGGGGCGGTAATGAAAAACTGTTTTTT.

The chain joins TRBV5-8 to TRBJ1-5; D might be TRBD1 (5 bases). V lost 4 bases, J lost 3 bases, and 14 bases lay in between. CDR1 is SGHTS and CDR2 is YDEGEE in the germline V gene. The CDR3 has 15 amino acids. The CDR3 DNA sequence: TGTGCCAGCAGCCCCGAATGGGGGGTCAATCAGCCCCAGCATTTT. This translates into CASSPEWGVNQPQHF. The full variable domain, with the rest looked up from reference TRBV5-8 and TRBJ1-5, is EAGVTQSPTHLIKTRGQQATLRCSPISGHTSVYWYQQALGLGLQFLLWYDEGEERNRGNFPPRFSGRQFPNYSSELNVNALELEDSALYLCASSPEWGVNQPQHFGDGTRLSIL.

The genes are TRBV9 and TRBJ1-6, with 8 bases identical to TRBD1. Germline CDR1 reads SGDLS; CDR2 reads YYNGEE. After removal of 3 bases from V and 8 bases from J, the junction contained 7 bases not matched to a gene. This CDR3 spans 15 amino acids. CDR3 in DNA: TGTGCCAGCAGCGCCCTCGACAGGGGTCATTCACCCCTCCACTTT. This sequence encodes CASSALDRGHSPLHF.

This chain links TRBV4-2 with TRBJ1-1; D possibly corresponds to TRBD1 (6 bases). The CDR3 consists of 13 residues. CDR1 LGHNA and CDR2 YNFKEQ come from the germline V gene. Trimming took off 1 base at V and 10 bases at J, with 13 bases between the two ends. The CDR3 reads CASSQGQDPRAFF. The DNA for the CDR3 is TGTGCCAGCAGCCAAGGACAGGATCCCAGAGCTTTCTTT.

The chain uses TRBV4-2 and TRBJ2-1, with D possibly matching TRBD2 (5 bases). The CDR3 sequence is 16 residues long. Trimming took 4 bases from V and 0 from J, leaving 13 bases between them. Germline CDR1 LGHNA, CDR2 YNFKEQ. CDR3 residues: CASSRERRSSYNEQFF. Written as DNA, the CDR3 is TGTGCCAGCAGCCGGGAGCGACGTAGCTCCTACAATGAGCAGTTCTTC.